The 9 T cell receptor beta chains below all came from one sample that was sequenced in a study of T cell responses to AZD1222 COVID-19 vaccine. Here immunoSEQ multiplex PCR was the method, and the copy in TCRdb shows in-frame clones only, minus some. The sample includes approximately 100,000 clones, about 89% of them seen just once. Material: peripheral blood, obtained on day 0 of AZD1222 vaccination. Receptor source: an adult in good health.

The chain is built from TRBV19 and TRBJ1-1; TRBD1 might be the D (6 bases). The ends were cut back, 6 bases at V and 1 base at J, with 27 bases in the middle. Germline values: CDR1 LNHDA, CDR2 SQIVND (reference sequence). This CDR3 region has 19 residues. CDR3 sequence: CASRYAGGRGFSWNTEAFF. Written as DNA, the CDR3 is TGTGCCAGTAGATATGCGGGGGGGCGCGGATTTAGTTGGAACACTGAAGCTTTCTTT.

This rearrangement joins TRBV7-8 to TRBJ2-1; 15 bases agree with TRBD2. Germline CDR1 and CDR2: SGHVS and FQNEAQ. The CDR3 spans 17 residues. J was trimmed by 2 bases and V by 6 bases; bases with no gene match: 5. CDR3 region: CASSPGLAGGPYNEQFF. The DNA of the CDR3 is TGTGCCAGCAGTCCAGGACTAGCGGGAGGGCCCTACAATGAGCAGTTCTTC.

The CDR3 coding sequence is TGTGCCAGCCTGGGACTAGCGGGAGATGAGCAGTTCTTC. This translates into CASLGLAGDEQFF. This sequence joins TRBV6-5 and TRBJ2-1; TRBD2 matches 14 bases. The length of the CDR3 is 13 residues. With 8 bases clipped from V and 8 bases from J, the junction kept 2 bases outside the gene matches. CDR1 and CDR2 from the germline V gene are MNHEY and SVGAGI.

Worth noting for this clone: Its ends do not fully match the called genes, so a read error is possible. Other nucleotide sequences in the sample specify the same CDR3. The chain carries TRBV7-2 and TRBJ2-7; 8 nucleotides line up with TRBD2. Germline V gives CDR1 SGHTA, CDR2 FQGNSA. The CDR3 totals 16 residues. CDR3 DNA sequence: TGCGCCAGCAGCTTACATGGCAGCGGGAGCACCTCCGAGCAGTACTTC. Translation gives CASSLHGSGSTSEQYF.

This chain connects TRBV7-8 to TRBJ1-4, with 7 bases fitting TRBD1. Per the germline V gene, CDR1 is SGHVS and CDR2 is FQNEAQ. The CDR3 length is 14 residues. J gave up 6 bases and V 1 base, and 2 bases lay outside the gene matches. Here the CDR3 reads CASSLGQGHEKLFF. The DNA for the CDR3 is TGTGCCAGCAGCTTAGGACAGGGTCATGAAAAACTGTTTTTT.

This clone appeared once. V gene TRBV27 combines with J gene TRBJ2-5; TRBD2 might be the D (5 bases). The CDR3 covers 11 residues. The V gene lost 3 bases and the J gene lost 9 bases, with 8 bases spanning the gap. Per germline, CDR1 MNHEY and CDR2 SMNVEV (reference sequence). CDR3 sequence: CASSFRGAQYF. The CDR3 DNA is TGTGCCAGCAGTTTTCGGGGAGCCCAGTACTTC.

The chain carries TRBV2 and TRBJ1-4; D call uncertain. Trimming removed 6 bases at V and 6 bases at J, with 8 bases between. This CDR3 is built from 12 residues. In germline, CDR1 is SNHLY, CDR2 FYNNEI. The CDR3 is CASSAADEKLFF. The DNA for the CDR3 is TGTGCCAGCAGCGCCGCCGATGAAAAACTGTTTTTT.

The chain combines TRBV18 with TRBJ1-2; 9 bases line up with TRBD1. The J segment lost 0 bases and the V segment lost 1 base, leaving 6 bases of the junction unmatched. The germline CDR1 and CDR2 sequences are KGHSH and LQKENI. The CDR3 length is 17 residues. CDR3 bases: TGTGCCAGCTCACCACGGGACAGGGCTGTCCCTAACTATGGCTACACCTTC. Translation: CASSPRDRAVPNYGYTF.

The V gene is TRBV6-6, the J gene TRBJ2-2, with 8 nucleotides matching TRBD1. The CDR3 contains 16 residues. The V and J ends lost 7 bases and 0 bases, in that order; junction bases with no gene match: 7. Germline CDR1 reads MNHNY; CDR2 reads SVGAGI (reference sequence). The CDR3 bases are TGTGCCAGCACCGACAGGGGATATTCGAACACCGGGGAGCTGTTTTTT. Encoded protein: CASTDRGYSNTGELFF.